The 5 T cell receptor beta chains given below trace back to one sample, sequenced in a study of technical replicates of blood from a few donors. TCRdb's table, derived via immunoSEQ multiplex PCR, lists solely in-frame clones and lacks some. Of 11,000 to 15,000 clones listed, around four fifths were seen once; the top ten hold around 12%. The sample comprised PBMCs. The receptors derive from a human donor in good health.

This clone was observed a handful of times. The chain links TRBV19 to TRBJ1-1; possibly TRBD1 for D (5 bases). CDR3 length: 11 residues. The V gene's germline CDR1 is LNHDA and CDR2 SQIVND (reference sequence). The V gene lost 8 bases and the J gene lost 5 bases, with 9 bases spanning the gap. CDR3 sequence: CASARGTEAFF. The CDR3 region has the DNA TGTGCCAGTGCAAGGGGTACTGAAGCTTTCTTT.

The rearrangement uses TRBV5-1 and TRBJ2-5; 12 positions agree with TRBD2. With 0 bases clipped from V and 3 bases from J, the junction kept 0 bases outside the gene matches. Germline-derived CDR1 and CDR2 are SGHRS and YFSETQ. CDR3 size: 15 residues. The CDR3 region is CASSLGTSGKETQYF. CDR3 coding DNA: TGCGCCAGCAGCTTGGGGACTAGCGGGAAAGAGACCCAGTACTTC.

The chain links TRBV27 to TRBJ1-2; TRBD1 is a possible D gene (6 bases). This CDR3 spans 15 amino acids. V dropped 0 bases and J dropped 0 bases, with 8 bases sitting between them. Germline CDR1 reads MNHEY; CDR2 reads SMNVEV (reference sequence). CDR3 residues: CASSLSGQPNYGYTF. The DNA of the CDR3 is TGTGCCAGCAGTTTATCTGGACAGCCTAACTATGGCTACACCTTC.

In its sample, this clone was seen once. The DNA of the CDR3 is TGTGCCAGCAGTCCCCGGACTAGGGGTGAGCAGTTCTTC. Residues: CASSPRTRGEQFF. This chain connects TRBV11-3 to TRBJ2-1; 7 bases align to TRBD2. Germline V gene data show CDR1 as SGHNT and CDR2 as YENEEA. This CDR3 has 13 residues. Trimming at V came to 6 bases and at J to 9 bases, leaving 8 bases not matched to a gene.

This chain joins TRBV10-2 and TRBJ1-1; 9 bases line up with TRBD1. In germline, CDR1 is WSHSY, CDR2 SAAADI. The V and J ends lost 11 bases and 3 bases, in that order; junction bases with no gene match: 7. CDR3 length equals 13 residues. CDR3 sequence: CAARTGEDTEAFF. CDR3 DNA sequence: TGCGCCGCAAGGACAGGGGAGGACACTGAAGCTTTCTTT.